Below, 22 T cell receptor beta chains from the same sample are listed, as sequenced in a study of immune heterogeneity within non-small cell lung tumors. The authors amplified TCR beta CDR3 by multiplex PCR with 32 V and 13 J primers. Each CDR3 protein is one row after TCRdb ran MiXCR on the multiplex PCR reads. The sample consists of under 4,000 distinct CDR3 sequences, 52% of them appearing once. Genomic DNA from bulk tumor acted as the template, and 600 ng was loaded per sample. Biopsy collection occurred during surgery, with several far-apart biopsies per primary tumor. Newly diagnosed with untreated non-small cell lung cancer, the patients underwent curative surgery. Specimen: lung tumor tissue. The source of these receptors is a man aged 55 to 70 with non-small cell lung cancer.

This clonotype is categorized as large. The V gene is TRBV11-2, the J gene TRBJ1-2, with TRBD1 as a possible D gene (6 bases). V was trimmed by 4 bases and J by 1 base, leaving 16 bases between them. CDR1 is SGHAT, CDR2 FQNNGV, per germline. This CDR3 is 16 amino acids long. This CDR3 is CASSSGGGFGNYGYTF. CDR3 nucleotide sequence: TGTGCCAGCAGCTCCGGGGGGGGCTTTGGTAACTATGGCTACACCTTC.

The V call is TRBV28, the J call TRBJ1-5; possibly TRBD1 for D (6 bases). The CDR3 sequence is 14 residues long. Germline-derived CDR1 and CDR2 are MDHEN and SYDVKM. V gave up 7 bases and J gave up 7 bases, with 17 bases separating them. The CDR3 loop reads CASTRGRGVQPQHF. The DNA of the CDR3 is TGTGCCAGCACCCGGGGGCGGGGGGTGCAGCCCCAGCATTTT.

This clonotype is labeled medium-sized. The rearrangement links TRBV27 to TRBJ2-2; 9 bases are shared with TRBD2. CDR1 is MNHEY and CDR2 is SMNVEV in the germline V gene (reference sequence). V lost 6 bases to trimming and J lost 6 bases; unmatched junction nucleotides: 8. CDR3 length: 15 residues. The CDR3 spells CASSLAGPPPGELFF. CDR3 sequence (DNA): TGTGCCAGCAGCCTAGCGGGACCCCCCCCCGGGGAGCTGTTTTTT.

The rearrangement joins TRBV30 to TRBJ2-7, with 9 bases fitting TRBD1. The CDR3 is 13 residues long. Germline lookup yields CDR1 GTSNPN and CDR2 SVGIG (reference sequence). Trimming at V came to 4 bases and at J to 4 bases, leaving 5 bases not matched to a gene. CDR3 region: CAWTTGGAYEQYF. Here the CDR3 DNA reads TGTGCCTGGACGACAGGGGGTGCATACGAGCAGTACTTC.

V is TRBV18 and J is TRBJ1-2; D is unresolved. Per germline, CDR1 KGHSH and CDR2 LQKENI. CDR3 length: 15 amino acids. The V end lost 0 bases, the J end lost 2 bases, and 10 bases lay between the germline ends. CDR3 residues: CASSPPLGSNYGYTF. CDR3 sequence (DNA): TGTGCCAGCTCACCACCGTTAGGGTCGAACTATGGCTACACCTTC.

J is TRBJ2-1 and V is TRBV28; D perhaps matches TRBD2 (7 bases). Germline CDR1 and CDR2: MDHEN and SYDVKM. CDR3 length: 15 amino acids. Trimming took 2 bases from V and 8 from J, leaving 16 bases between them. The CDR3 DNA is TGTGCCAGCAGTTTACCCTCGGGGGGCCTACATGAGCAGTTCTTC. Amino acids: CASSLPSGGLHEQFF.

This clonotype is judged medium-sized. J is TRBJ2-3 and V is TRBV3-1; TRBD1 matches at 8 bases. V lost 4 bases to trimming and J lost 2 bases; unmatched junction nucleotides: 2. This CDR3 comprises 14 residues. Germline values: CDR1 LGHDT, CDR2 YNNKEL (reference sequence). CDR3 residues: CASSPGQVTDTQYF. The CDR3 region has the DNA TGTGCCAGCAGCCCGGGACAGGTCACAGATACGCAGTATTTT.

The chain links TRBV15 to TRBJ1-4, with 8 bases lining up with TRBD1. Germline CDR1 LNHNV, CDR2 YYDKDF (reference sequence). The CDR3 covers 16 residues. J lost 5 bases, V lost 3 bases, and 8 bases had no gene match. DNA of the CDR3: TGTGCCACCAGCAGGCTCGCAGGGGGCAACAATGAAAAACTGTTTTTT. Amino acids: CATSRLAGGNNEKLFF.

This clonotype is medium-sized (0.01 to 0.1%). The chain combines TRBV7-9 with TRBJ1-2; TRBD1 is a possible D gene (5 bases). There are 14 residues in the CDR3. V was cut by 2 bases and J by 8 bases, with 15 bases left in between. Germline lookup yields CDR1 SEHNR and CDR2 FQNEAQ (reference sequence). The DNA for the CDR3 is TGTGCCAGCAGCTTAAATGGGGGGTATAACGGCTACACCTTC. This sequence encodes CASSLNGGYNGYTF.

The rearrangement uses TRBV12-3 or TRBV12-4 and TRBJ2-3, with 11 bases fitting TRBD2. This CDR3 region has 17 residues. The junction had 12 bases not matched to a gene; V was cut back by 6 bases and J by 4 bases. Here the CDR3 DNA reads TGTGCCAGCAGCTTGCTACTAGCGGGAGATATGGCAGATACGCAGTATTTT. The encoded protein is CASSLLLAGDMADTQYF.

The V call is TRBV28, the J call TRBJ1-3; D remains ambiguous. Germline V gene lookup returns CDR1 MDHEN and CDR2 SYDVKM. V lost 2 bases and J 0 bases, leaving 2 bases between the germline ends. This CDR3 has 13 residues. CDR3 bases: TGTGCCAGCAGTTTAACCTCTGGAAACACCATATATTTT. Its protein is CASSLTSGNTIYF.

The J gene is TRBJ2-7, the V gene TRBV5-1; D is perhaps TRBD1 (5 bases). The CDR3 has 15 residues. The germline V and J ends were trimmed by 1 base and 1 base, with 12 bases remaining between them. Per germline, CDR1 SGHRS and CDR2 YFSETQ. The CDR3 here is CASSLSRVPSYEQYF. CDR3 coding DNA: TGCGCCAGCAGCTTGAGCAGGGTCCCTTCCTACGAGCAGTACTTC.

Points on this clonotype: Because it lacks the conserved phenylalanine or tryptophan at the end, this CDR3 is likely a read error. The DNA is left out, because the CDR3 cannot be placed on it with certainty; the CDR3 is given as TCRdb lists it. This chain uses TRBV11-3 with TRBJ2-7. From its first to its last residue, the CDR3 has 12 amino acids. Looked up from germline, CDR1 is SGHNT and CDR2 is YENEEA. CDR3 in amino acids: CASSHQIYEHYL.

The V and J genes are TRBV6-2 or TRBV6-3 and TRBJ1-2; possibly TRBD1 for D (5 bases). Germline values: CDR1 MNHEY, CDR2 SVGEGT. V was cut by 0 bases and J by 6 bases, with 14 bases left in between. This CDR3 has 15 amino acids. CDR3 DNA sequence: TGTGCCAGCAGTTACTCCCGGACATCCAAACATGGCTACACCTTC. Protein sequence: CASSYSRTSKHGYTF.

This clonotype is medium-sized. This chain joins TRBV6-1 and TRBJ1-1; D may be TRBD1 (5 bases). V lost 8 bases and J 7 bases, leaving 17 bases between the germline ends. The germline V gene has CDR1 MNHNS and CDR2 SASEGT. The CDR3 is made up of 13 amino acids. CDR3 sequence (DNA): TGTGCCAGCCTGGAGTGGAATGGGGGTGAAGCTTTCTTT. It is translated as CASLEWNGGEAFF.

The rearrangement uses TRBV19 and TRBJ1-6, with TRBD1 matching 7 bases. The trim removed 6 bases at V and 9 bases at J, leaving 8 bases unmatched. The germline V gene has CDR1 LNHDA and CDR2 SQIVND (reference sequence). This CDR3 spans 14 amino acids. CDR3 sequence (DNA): TGTGCCAGTAGCAACACAGGGGTGGTTTCACCCCTCCACTTT. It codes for CASSNTGVVSPLHF.

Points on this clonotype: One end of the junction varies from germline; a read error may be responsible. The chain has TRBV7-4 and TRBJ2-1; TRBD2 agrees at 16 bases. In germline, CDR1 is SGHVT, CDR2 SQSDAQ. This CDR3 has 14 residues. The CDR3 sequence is CARRSGTSGREQLF. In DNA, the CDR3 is TGTGCCAGAAGGTCCGGGACTAGCGGGAGGGAGCAGTTATTC. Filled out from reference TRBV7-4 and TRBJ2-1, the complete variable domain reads GAGVSQSPRYKVAKRGRDVALRCDSISGHVTLYWYRQTLGQGSEVLTYSQSDAQRDKSGRPSGRFSAERPERSVSTLKIQRTEQGDSAVYLCARRSGTSGREQLFGPGTRLTVL.

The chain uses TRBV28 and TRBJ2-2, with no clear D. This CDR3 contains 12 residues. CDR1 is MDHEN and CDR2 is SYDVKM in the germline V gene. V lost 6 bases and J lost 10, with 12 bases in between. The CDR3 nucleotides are TGTGCCAGCAGGTTACCTCAGGAGGAGCTGTTTTTT. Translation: CASRLPQEELFF.

The CDR3, as DNA: TGTGCCAGTAGTAAGACTAGCGGGATGACTGAGCAGTTCTTC. It translates to CASSKTSGMTEQFF. The chain is built from TRBV19 and TRBJ2-1; 11 bases map to TRBD2. There are 14 residues in the CDR3. Losses at the gene ends were 4 bases for V and 9 bases for J; bases not matched to a gene: 5. Germline-derived CDR1 and CDR2 are LNHDA and SQIVND (reference sequence).

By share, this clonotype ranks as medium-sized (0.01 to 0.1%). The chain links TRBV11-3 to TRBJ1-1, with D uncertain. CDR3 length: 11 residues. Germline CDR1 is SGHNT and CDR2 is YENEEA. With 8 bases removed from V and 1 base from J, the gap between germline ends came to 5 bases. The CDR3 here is CASGRNTEAFF. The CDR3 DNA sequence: TGTGCCAGCGGGAGGAACACTGAAGCTTTCTTT.

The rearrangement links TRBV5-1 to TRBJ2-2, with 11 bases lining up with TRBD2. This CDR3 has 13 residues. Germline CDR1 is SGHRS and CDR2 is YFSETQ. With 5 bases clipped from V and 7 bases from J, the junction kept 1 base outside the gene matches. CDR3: CASRTSGNGELFF. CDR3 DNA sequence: TGCGCCAGCAGGACTAGCGGGAACGGGGAGCTGTTTTTT.

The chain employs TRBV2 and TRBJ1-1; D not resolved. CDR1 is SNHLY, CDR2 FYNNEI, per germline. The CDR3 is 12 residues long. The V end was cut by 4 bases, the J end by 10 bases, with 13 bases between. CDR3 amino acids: CASSGSTSVAFF. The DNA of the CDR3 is TGTGCCAGCAGTGGGTCAACGTCGGTAGCTTTCTTT.